The clone carrying this T cell receptor (beta chain) has just a few counts. Its antigen is not identified. The source of the sample is a study of CD8 T cells in ankylosing spondylitis. Deletions cut 5 bases from V and 0 bases from J, with 8 bases between. This CDR3 contains 13 residues. Germline loops: CDR1 DFQATT, CDR2 SNEGSKA (reference sequence). For TCR beta, libraries came from quantitative 5'-RACE with molecular barcodes. TCRdb called the 5' RACE reads again in MiXCR, with one record for every CDR3 protein. The repertoire holds some 240,000 distinct CDR3 sequences, with roughly a quarter as singletons. Study-level findings and limits: Reported data indicate significant enrichment of disease-linked clones within matched ankylosing spondylitis synovial fluid.

The TCR sequence derives from a male donor with ankylosing spondylitis or in good health (not recorded which). Sequenced sample: blood, either unsorted or a sorted T cell fraction (not recorded which). This chain uses TRBV20-1 with TRBJ1-5; no reliable D call. The CDR3 is CSAGPISNQPQHF. The DNA for the CDR3 is TGCAGTGCTGGGCCCATTAGCAATCAGCCCCAGCATTTT.